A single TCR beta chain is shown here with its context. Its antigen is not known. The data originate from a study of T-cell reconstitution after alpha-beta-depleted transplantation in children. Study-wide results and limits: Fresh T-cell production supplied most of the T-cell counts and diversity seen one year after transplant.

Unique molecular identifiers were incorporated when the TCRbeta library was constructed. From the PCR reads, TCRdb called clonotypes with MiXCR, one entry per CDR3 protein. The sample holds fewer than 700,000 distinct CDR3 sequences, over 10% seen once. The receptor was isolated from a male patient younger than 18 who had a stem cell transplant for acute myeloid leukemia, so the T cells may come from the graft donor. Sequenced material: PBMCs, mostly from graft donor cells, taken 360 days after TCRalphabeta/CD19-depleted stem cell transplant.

The chain's CDR3 is CASSLIAGLAGRDEQFF. CDR3 DNA sequence: TGTGCCAGCAGCTTAATTGCCGGACTAGCGGGAAGGGATGAGCAGTTCTTC. V is TRBV7-3 and J is TRBJ2-1; 12 bases match TRBD2. The ends lost 1 base at V and 8 bases at J; junction bases unmatched: 9. The CDR3 has 17 amino acids. Germline CDR1 SGHTA, CDR2 FQGTGA.